Each of the 10 T cell receptor beta chains below was sequenced from the same sample in a study of blood T cell repertoires in COVID-19. Using immunoSEQ multiplex PCR, the repertoire was profiled, and TCRdb retains in-frame clones only, with some absent. Of over 150,000 clones detected, roughly 90% appear once; the ten largest clones hold roughly 19%. The material sequenced was peripheral blood. These receptors came from a man in his fifties or sixties with COVID-19, enrolled during active disease.

The chain joins TRBV7-3 to TRBJ2-1; TRBD2 matches at 15 bases. Germline V gene lookup returns CDR1 SGHTA and CDR2 FQGTGA. This CDR3 region has 18 residues. The trim removed 5 bases at V and 6 bases at J, leaving 11 bases unmatched. CDR3 residues: CASSEWAPGLAGGNEQFF. The CDR3 bases are TGTGCCAGCAGCGAATGGGCCCCGGGACTAGCGGGAGGCAATGAGCAGTTCTTC. Filled out from reference TRBV7-3 and TRBJ2-1, the complete variable domain reads GAGVSQTPSNKVTEKGKYVELRCDPISGHTALYWYRQSLGQGPEFLIYFQGTGAADDSGLPNDRFFAVRPEGSVSTLKIQRTERGDSAVYLCASSEWAPGLAGGNEQFFGPGTRLTVL.

This clone was seen a single time. The V and J genes are TRBV7-3 and TRBJ2-1; weak D call: TRBD2 (6 bases). V dropped 3 bases and J dropped 10 bases, with 19 bases sitting between them. The CDR3 is made up of 15 amino acids. Germline lookup yields CDR1 SGHTA and CDR2 FQGTGA. Here the CDR3 reads CASSFSGGPQTEQFF. CDR3 sequence (DNA): TGTGCCAGCAGCTTTAGCGGCGGGCCTCAGACGGAGCAGTTCTTC.

The chain recombines TRBV6-5 with TRBJ2-7; perhaps TRBD2 as D (5 bases). CDR1 is MNHEY, CDR2 SVGAGI, per germline. The CDR3 sequence is 14 residues long. V lost 2 bases to trimming and J lost 1 base, with 9 bases between them. CDR3 in amino acids: CASSYSGSSYEQYF. Here the CDR3 DNA reads TGTGCCAGCAGTTACAGTGGGAGTTCCTACGAGCAGTACTTC.

This clone was counted at least ten times. The chain has TRBV4-2 and TRBJ2-2; TRBD2 agrees at 12 bases. The CDR3 sequence is 15 residues long. CDR1 and CDR2 (germline): LGHNA, YNFKEQ. V shed 4 bases and J 6 bases; nucleotides not matched to a gene: 3. CDR3 DNA sequence: TGTGCCAGCAGCCGACTAGCGGGGGATTCCGGGGAGCTGTTTTTT. Translation: CASSRLAGDSGELFF.

The rearrangement links TRBV5-4 to TRBJ1-1; 8 positions match TRBD1. CDR3 length: 14 amino acids. Germline CDR1 SGHNT, CDR2 YYREEE (reference sequence). Losses at the gene ends were 4 bases for V and 2 bases for J; bases not matched to a gene: 4. Written as DNA, the CDR3 is TGTGCCAGCAGCCTCGGGACAGGCAACACTGAAGCTTTCTTT. Translating gives CASSLGTGNTEAFF.

J is TRBJ2-7 and V is TRBV30, with D perhaps matching TRBD2 (7 bases). From germline, CDR1 is GTSNPN and CDR2 SVGIG (reference sequence). V was shortened by 3 bases and J by 0 bases, with 15 bases between the two germline ends. The CDR3 spans 15 residues. The CDR3, as DNA: TGTGCCTGGAGCGGGGGGCGGGCCAGCTCCTACGAGCAGTACTTC. This gives the protein CAWSGGRASSYEQYF.

This chain joins TRBV27 and TRBJ2-1; weak D call: TRBD1 (5 bases). CDR1 MNHEY and CDR2 SMNVEV come from the germline V gene (reference sequence). This CDR3 has 15 amino acids. The germline V and J ends were trimmed by 0 bases and 7 bases, with 13 bases remaining between them. The DNA of the CDR3 is TGTGCCAGCAGTTTATCGGGGCAGGGTAGAAATGAGCAGTTCTTC. It translates to CASSLSGQGRNEQFF.

V is TRBV7-8 and J is TRBJ1-4; D is unclear. Germline V gene lookup returns CDR1 SGHVS and CDR2 FQNEAQ. There are 15 residues in the CDR3. V lost 1 base, J lost 3 bases, and 9 bases lay in between. The CDR3 protein is CASSLDGYSNEKLFF. Here the CDR3 DNA reads TGTGCCAGCAGCTTAGACGGGTACTCTAATGAAAAACTGTTTTTT.

The chain links TRBV30 to TRBJ1-1, with TRBD1 as a possible D gene (5 bases). There are 13 residues in the CDR3. CDR1 GTSNPN and CDR2 SVGIG come from the germline V gene (reference sequence). The V end lost 4 bases, the J end lost 5 bases, and 14 bases lay between the germline ends. The CDR3 loop is CAWTTQGGTEAFF. The CDR3 nucleotides are TGTGCCTGGACAACCCAGGGTGGAACTGAAGCTTTCTTT.

This clone was found a few times. CDR3 loop: CASSEQGSSYEQYF. The CDR3 DNA sequence: TGTGCCAGCAGTGAACAGGGGAGCTCCTACGAGCAGTACTTC. The chain is built from TRBV2 and TRBJ2-7; D perhaps matches TRBD1 (6 bases). The germline V gene encodes CDR1 SNHLY and CDR2 FYNNEI. This CDR3 contains 14 residues. Trimming removed 2 bases from V and 0 bases from J, with 8 bases in between.